This T cell receptor (beta chain) was obtained from a study of metastatic and nonmetastatic thyroid tumors. Study findings and constraints: In blood and tumor, TCR beta diversity was reportedly significantly higher in malignant thyroid tumors than in benign nodules.

Per the authors' pipeline: The authors used CDR3 differences across clinicopathological groups to build a distant-metastasis classifier for papillary thyroid cancer. TCRdb reanalyzed the PCR reads with MiXCR. These V and J calls are TCRdb output, not the study's own analysis. The sample includes under 100,000 clones, 8.6% of them seen just once. Concerning this clone itself: Antigen unknown.

Trimming pared 0 bases from V and 8 bases from J, leaving 12 bases between. The CDR3 has 14 amino acids. CDR1 and CDR2 (germline): SGHDT, YYEEEE. Treatment of any kind had been given to no patient before thyroid surgery. The TCR sequence derives from a female donor with papillary thyroid cancer or a benign thyroid nodule (not recorded which). Some clones in this sample may be carry-over from other donors' samples. The V and J genes are TRBV5-6 and TRBJ2-1; the D call may be TRBD1 or TRBD2 (6 bases each). The sample was blood. The CDR3 loop is CASSLEGGRDEQFF. The CDR3 region has the DNA TGTGCCAGCAGCTTGGAGGGGGGCCGCGATGAGCAGTTCTTC.